The entry below gives a single T cell receptor beta chain sequence along with its context. This CDR3 has 15 amino acids. CDR1 is GTSNPN and CDR2 is SVGIG in the germline V gene (reference sequence). Trimming cost V 2 bases and J 2 bases, with 16 bases left between them. The source of the sample is a study of blood T cells in healthy people across ages. A second 7 to 11 cycle PCR used barcoded and J-beta primers. TCRdb fed the 5' RACE reads into MiXCR, producing one record per CDR3 protein. The top ten clones hold roughly 8.2% of a sample with 1.5 million or so distinct CDR3 sequences, about 40% of them seen once. Healthy Caucasian individuals from Russia aged roughly 6 to 90 served as donors.

The sequenced sample consisted of blood. The V gene is TRBV30, the J gene TRBJ2-7; either TRBD1 or TRBD2 may fit D (6 bases each). The receptor was isolated from a young woman in good health. The CDR3 loop reads CAWSKQGGGPYEQYF. DNA for the CDR3: TGTGCCTGGAGTAAACAGGGAGGAGGTCCCTACGAGCAGTACTTC.